These 10 T cell receptor beta chains share one sample of origin, sequenced in a study of human T cells and chemical hapten exposure (dated by TCRdb to about 2021). The method was RACE. Sequencing was carried out with a NextSeq 500. In-frame beta chains were kept once TCRdb had trimmed the public reads at Q25 with fastp and called clones with MiXCR. Every entry covers one CDR3 protein and lists the most common genes and DNA from its rows. Present in this sample are more than 90,000 distinct CDR3 sequences, over 10% of which were seen just once. The leading ten clones occupy approximately 3.3% of the sample. Read against the paper, the sample's time point label means: patch test 2, 6 weeks after DPC sensitization. Per the publication, the treatment or condition label means: therapeutic diphenylcyclopropenone sensitization with weekly scalp DPC. Specimen: whole blood, collected in connection with sensitization to the hapten diphenylcyclopropenone (DPC). These receptors were taken from a woman in her thirties or forties with alopecia areata. Some clones in this sample may be carry-over from other donors' samples.

This clonotype was recorded many times. This chain links TRBV7-2 with TRBJ2-2; D gene ambiguous. CDR1 SGHTA and CDR2 FQGNSA come from the germline V gene. Trimming removed 5 bases from V and 7 bases from J, with 8 bases in between. This CDR3 is 12 amino acids long. CDR3 in DNA: TGTGCCAGCAGCCCTCTGGGCGGGGAGCTGTTTTTT. This translates into CASSPLGGELFF.

This clonotype came up many times. One end of the junction is discordant with germline, which a read error may explain. The chain is built from TRBV12-3 or TRBV12-4 and TRBJ2-1; perhaps TRBD2 as D (6 bases). CDR3 size: 12 residues. CDR3 residues: CASRRLEGNQVF. For the CDR3, the DNA is TGTGCCAGCAGACGACTAGAGGGAAACCAGGTCTTC.

The chain is built from TRBV28 and TRBJ2-5; possible D gene TRBD1, 5 bases. The length of the CDR3 is 13 residues. Trimming removed 8 bases from V and 5 bases from J, with 15 bases in between. Germline V gene sequence: CDR1 MDHEN, CDR2 SYDVKM. The CDR3 protein is CASSPTVKETQYF. Here the CDR3 DNA reads TGTGCCAGCTCCCCGACAGTTAAGGAGACCCAGTACTTC.

This clonotype was observed at least ten times. The V gene is TRBV18, the J gene TRBJ1-5, with 8 bases aligning to TRBD1. V was clipped by 5 bases and J by 3 bases; unmatched bases: 3. The CDR3 runs 14 residues. Germline CDR1 is KGHSH and CDR2 is LQKENI. The CDR3 coding sequence is TGTGCCAGCTCAGAGACAGGGGCCAATCAGCCCCAGCATTTT. This translates into CASSETGANQPQHF. The full variable domain, with the rest looked up from reference TRBV18 and TRBJ1-5, is NAGVMQNPRHLVRRRGQEARLRCSPMKGHSHVYWYRQLPEEGLKFMVYLQKENIIDESGMPKERFSAEFPKEGPSILRIQQVVRGDSAAYFCASSETGANQPQHFGDGTRLSIL.

At least ten counts were recorded for this clonotype. The J gene is TRBJ1-4, the V gene TRBV29-1, with 10 bases lining up with TRBD1. From germline, CDR1 is SQVTM and CDR2 ANQGSEA. CDR3 length equals 15 residues. J was trimmed by 13 bases and V by 3 bases; bases with no gene match: 14. The CDR3 region is CSVEGTATGGPGLFF. DNA for the CDR3: TGCAGCGTTGAGGGGACGGCGACAGGGGGCCCGGGACTGTTTTTT.

This clonotype was observed at least ten times. V gene TRBV6-6 combines with J gene TRBJ2-1; maybe TRBD1 (6 bases). V was clipped by 5 bases and J by 0 bases, with 17 bases between them. The CDR3 extends over 17 amino acids. CDR1 is MNHNY, CDR2 SVGAGI, per germline (reference sequence). The CDR3 nucleotides are TGTGCCAGCAGTCCGCACAGGGCCCTCAGCTCCTACAATGAGCAGTTCTTC. Amino acids: CASSPHRALSSYNEQFF.

As concerns this clonotype: One end of the junction is discordant with germline, which a read error may explain. The chain couples TRBV3-1 to TRBJ1-6, with D perhaps matching TRBD1 (5 bases). The CDR3 covers 15 residues. The germline V gene encodes CDR1 LGHDT and CDR2 YNNKEL (reference sequence). In DNA form, the CDR3 reads TGTGTCAGCAGCCAGGATCTCAACAGGAATTCACCCCTCCACTTT. Amino acids: CVSSQDLNRNSPLHF.

The chain has TRBV5-1 and TRBJ1-2, with D possibly being TRBD1 (5 bases). Germline lookup yields CDR1 SGHRS and CDR2 YFSETQ. There are 13 residues in the CDR3. V lost 7 bases, J lost 3 bases, and 13 bases lay in between. The DNA for the CDR3 is TGCGCCAGCGGGGACGTACGGGACTATGGCTACACCTTC. Encoded protein: CASGDVRDYGYTF.

This clonotype was recorded at least ten times. This chain connects TRBV14 to TRBJ2-7; D possibly matches TRBD1 or TRBD2 (7 bases each). CDR3 length: 19 amino acids. V gave up 0 bases and J gave up 0 bases, with 21 bases separating them. CDR1 is SGHDN and CDR2 is FVKESK in the germline V gene. This chain's CDR3 is CASSQDRRGLAVSSYEQYF. The CDR3, as DNA: TGTGCCAGCAGCCAAGATCGAAGGGGGCTAGCGGTAAGCTCCTACGAGCAGTACTTC.

Only a few counts were recorded for this clonotype. The chain uses TRBV7-2 and TRBJ2-7; D remains ambiguous. Trimming cost V 5 bases and J 3 bases, with 11 bases left between them. Germline V gives CDR1 SGHTA, CDR2 FQGNSA. This CDR3 contains 13 residues. CDR3 sequence: CASSPRILYEQYF. The CDR3, as DNA: TGTGCCAGCAGCCCAAGGATTCTCTACGAGCAGTACTTC.